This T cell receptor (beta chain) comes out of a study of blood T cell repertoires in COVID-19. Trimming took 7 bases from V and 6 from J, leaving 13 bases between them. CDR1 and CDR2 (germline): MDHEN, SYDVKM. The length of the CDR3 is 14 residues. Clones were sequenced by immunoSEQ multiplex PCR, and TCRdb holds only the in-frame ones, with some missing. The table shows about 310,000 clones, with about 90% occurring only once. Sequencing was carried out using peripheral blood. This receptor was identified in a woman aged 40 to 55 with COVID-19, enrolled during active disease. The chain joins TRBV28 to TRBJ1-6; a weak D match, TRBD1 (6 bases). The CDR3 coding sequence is TGTGCCAGCAACCCAGGACAGTTTAATTCACCCCTCCACTTT. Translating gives CASNPGQFNSPLHF.